These 20 T cell receptor beta chains were sequenced from one sample in a study of cytomegalovirus exposure and HLA in healthy donors. The PCR ran on 60 Vbeta and 13 Jbeta primers. The table came from immunoSEQ multiplex PCR; TCRdb's copy has only in-frame clones and leaves some out. The data show about 160,000 clones, 80% to 90% seen once. Sequencing input: PBMCs. The receptors derive from a man aged 50-59 years in good health and CMV-seropositive.

The chain links TRBV27 to TRBJ2-2, with a weak D call TRBD2 (6 bases). From germline, CDR1 is MNHEY and CDR2 SMNVEV (reference sequence). The V gene lost 7 bases and the J gene lost 2 bases, with 20 bases spanning the gap. The CDR3 runs 17 residues. Here the CDR3 reads CASTLLGGKKNTGELFF. As DNA, the CDR3 is TGTGCCAGCACCTTATTGGGCGGGAAAAAAAACACCGGGGAGCTGTTTTTT.

J is TRBJ2-3 and V is TRBV6-6; the D is unclear. Germline values: CDR1 MNHNY, CDR2 SVGAGI (reference sequence). V was trimmed by 5 bases and J by 6 bases, leaving 6 bases between them. This CDR3 has 11 amino acids. The CDR3 reads CASSIGDTQYF. CDR3 bases: TGTGCCAGCAGTATCGGGGATACGCAGTATTTT.

The rearrangement joins TRBV18 to TRBJ1-5, with TRBD1 matching 11 bases. The CDR3 extends over 16 amino acids. V lost 4 bases to trimming and J lost 4 bases; unmatched junction nucleotides: 6. The germline V gene has CDR1 KGHSH and CDR2 LQKENI. The CDR3 DNA reads TGTGCCAGCTCACTCCGGGACAGGGGGAGGAATCAGCCCCAGCATTTT. This translates into CASSLRDRGRNQPQHF.

This clone was counted a few times. The CDR3 loop reads CASSYSLNTEAFF. The CDR3 DNA reads TGTGCCAGCAGTTACTCCTTAAACACTGAAGCTTTCTTT. V gene TRBV6-6 combines with J gene TRBJ1-1; D is unclear. Germline CDR1 and CDR2: MNHNY and SVGAGI (reference sequence). With 0 bases removed from V and 2 bases from J, the gap between germline ends came to 4 bases. The CDR3 loop spans 13 amino acids.

The chain uses TRBV6-6 and TRBJ1-2; 7 bases match TRBD1. J gave up 0 bases and V 5 bases, and 0 bases lay outside the gene matches. The CDR3 extends over 13 amino acids. Germline CDR1 MNHNY, CDR2 SVGAGI (reference sequence). CDR3 nucleotides: TGTGCCAGCAGTGGGACAGCTAACTATGGCTACACCTTC. Protein: CASSGTANYGYTF.

This clone has only one observation. The gene calls are TRBV5-6 and TRBJ1-2; D is unclear. Trimming removed 1 base at V and 0 bases at J, with 13 bases between. The CDR3 is 16 residues long. The germline gives CDR1 SGHDT, CDR2 YYEEEE. CDR3 protein: CASSLLLTAANYGYTF. CDR3 DNA: TGTGCCAGCAGCTTGTTGTTAACAGCCGCTAACTATGGCTACACCTTC.

There are a few counts of this clone. The V and J genes are TRBV4-3 and TRBJ1-2; TRBD1 is a possible D gene (6 bases). Looked up from germline, CDR1 is LGHNA and CDR2 is YSLEER. The V end lost 0 bases, the J end lost 2 bases, and 13 bases lay between the germline ends. This CDR3 comprises 16 residues. The DNA of the CDR3 is TGCGCCAGCAGCCAAGAGGGAAGGGGGGGGAACTATGGCTACACCTTC. Its translation is CASSQEGRGGNYGYTF.

J is TRBJ1-4 and V is TRBV15; no clear D. CDR1 is LNHNV and CDR2 is YYDKDF in the germline V gene (reference sequence). Trimming took off 1 base at V and 5 bases at J, with 8 bases between the two ends. This CDR3 comprises 14 residues. CDR3 DNA sequence: TGTGCCACCAGCAGAGTGACGGGAAATGAAAAACTGTTTTTT. This codes for CATSRVTGNEKLFF.

This clone appeared once. The V and J genes are TRBV11-1 and TRBJ2-7; the D is unclear. CDR3 length equals 12 residues. The germline CDR1 and CDR2 sequences are SGHAT and FQDESV (reference sequence). V was shortened by 2 bases and J by 8 bases, with 10 bases between the two germline ends. CDR3 DNA: TGTGCCAGCAGCTTAAATTTCAGGAAGCAGTACTTC. Translated, it gives CASSLNFRKQYF.

This clone has a single count. The chain employs TRBV2 and TRBJ1-1, with 10 bases aligning to TRBD1. There are 15 residues in the CDR3. V was pared by 7 bases and J by 2 bases, with 7 bases of the junction left unmatched. CDR1 is SNHLY and CDR2 is FYNNEI in the germline V gene. CDR3 protein: CASNPDRGYNTEAFF. In DNA, the CDR3 is TGTGCCAGCAATCCGGACAGGGGGTATAACACTGAAGCTTTCTTT.

V usage is TRBV7-3 and J usage is TRBJ1-2; D is unresolved. Trimming shortened V by 2 bases and J by 5 bases, and 12 bases separated the two germline ends. CDR3 length: 14 residues. Germline V gives CDR1 SGHTA, CDR2 FQGTGA. CDR3 loop: CASSLFGLRYGYTF. The DNA of the CDR3 is TGTGCCAGCAGCTTATTTGGGCTTAGGTATGGCTACACCTTC.

Comments on this clone: This CDR3 is also generated by other DNA sequences in the sample. V gene TRBV4-2 combines with J gene TRBJ1-5; D gene uncertain. V was pared by 1 base and J by 0 bases, with 13 bases between. CDR1 and CDR2 from the germline V gene are LGHNA and YNFKEQ. CDR3 length: 17 residues. The CDR3 nucleotides read TGTGCCAGCAGCCAAGGACTCGGGATCTTTAGCAATCAGCCCCAGCATTTT. It specifies CASSQGLGIFSNQPQHF.

This clone was counted once. This chain links TRBV4-1 with TRBJ2-5, with 7 bases that match TRBD1. The DNA end favors TRBJ2-7, so the J call may be wrong. Per germline, CDR1 MGHRA and CDR2 YSYEKL. The CDR3 is 14 amino acids. CDR3 region: CASSQGDSSYEQYF. The CDR3 region has the DNA TGCGCCAGCAGCCAAGGGGACAGCTCCTACGAGCAGTACTTC.

CDR3 in DNA: TGTGCCGGGACTAGTGTGAGCTCCTACAATGAGCAGTTCTTC. Translation: CAGTSVSSYNEQFF. The chain links TRBV30 to TRBJ2-1; TRBD2 matches 8 bases. CDR3 length: 14 residues. V trimming: 8 bases; J trimming: 0 bases; junction bases outside the gene matches: 6. Germline V lookup: CDR1 GTSNPN, CDR2 SVGIG (reference sequence).

V and J are TRBV12-5 and TRBJ2-1; TRBD1 matches 11 bases. Germline V gives CDR1 LGHNT, CDR2 FRNRAP. The ends lost 1 base at V and 15 bases at J; junction bases unmatched: 8. CDR3 length: 14 amino acids. CDR3 loop: CASGLGGTGGPLFF. CDR3 bases: TGTGCTAGTGGTTTGGGAGGGACAGGGGGTCCGCTGTTCTTC.

On this clone itself: This may be a read error, as it is one base from a much larger clone. The chain links TRBV28 to TRBJ1-2; TRBD1 matches at 11 bases. After removal of 6 bases from V and 4 bases from J, the junction contained 1 base not matched to a gene. Germline values: CDR1 MDHEN, CDR2 SYDVKM. The CDR3 loop spans 13 amino acids. This CDR3 is CASRGTGGYGYTF. In DNA, the CDR3 is TGTGCCAGCAGGGGGACAGGGGGCTATGGCTACACCTTC.

The chain joins TRBV30 to TRBJ2-2; TRBD1 might be the D (6 bases). The CDR3 is 14 amino acids. V was cut by 3 bases and J by 8 bases, with 16 bases left in between. The germline gives CDR1 GTSNPN, CDR2 SVGIG (reference sequence). CDR3 bases: TGTGCCTGGAGACAGGGTACCCTTACTGGGGAGCTGTTTTTT. Translating gives CAWRQGTLTGELFF.

The chain links TRBV7-6 to TRBJ2-6, with a tentative D call TRBD2 (5 bases). This CDR3 has 15 amino acids. Trimming left V 3 bases short and J 2 bases short, with 8 bases between. Per germline, CDR1 SGHVS and CDR2 FNYEAQ. The chain's CDR3 is CASSFSGTGANVLTF. The CDR3 DNA follows: TGTGCCAGCAGCTTTTCGGGGACTGGGGCCAACGTCCTGACTTTC. Drawing the rest from reference TRBV7-6 and TRBJ2-6, the complete variable domain is GAGVSQSPRYKVTKRGQDVALRCDPISGHVSLYWYRQALGQGPEFLTYFNYEAQQDKSGLPNDRFSAERPEGSISTLTIQRTEQRDSAMYRCASSFSGTGANVLTFGAGSRLTVL.

This rearrangement joins TRBV4-1 to TRBJ2-4, with D maybe TRBD1 (5 bases). The CDR3 sequence is 13 residues long. V was cut by 0 bases and J by 7 bases, with 7 bases left in between. Germline CDR1 reads MGHRA; CDR2 reads YSYEKL. The CDR3 DNA reads TGCGCCAGCAGCCAAGACAAGGGGAACATTCAGTACTTC. Its protein product is CASSQDKGNIQYF.

CDR3 bases: TGTGCCAGCAGCGCCCTCGGCAGCGGGAGCAATGAGCAGTTCTTC. This codes for CASSALGSGSNEQFF. The chain employs TRBV9 and TRBJ2-1; 8 bases agree with TRBD2. The length of the CDR3 is 15 residues. Trimming took 3 bases from V and 6 from J; bases not matched to a gene: 8. Germline V gene data show CDR1 as SGDLS and CDR2 as YYNGEE. Based on the CDR3 plus reference TRBV9 and TRBJ2-1, the full variable domain is DSGVTQTPKHLITATGQRVTLRCSPRSGDLSVYWYQQSLDQGLQFLIQYYNGEERAKGNILERFSAQQFPDLHSELNLSSLELGDSALYFCASSALGSGSNEQFFGPGTRLTVL.